This T cell receptor (beta chain) was retrieved from a study of cytomegalovirus exposure and HLA in healthy donors. Whole-study results and caveats: It was reported that the classifier diagnosed cytomegalovirus status with high specificity and sensitivity in both the original and validation cohorts. Subsequent analysis of the 100 to 150 validation repertoires found a tendency for first-cohort TCR clusters to co-occur.

This clone was seen a single time. The antigen is undetermined. Assay: immunoSEQ multiplex PCR; the TCRdb copy retains only in-frame clones and omits some. The sample has 200,000 or so clones; roughly 80% are singletons. The study drew the donors from its approximately 110-subject validation cohort, separate from the roughly 670-subject first cohort. The CDR3 sequence is 15 residues long. Germline V CDR1 and CDR2: SEHNR, FQNEAQ (reference sequence). The ends lost 1 base at V and 1 base at J; junction bases unmatched: 2. The TCR comes from a young woman in good health and CMV-seronegative. The chain carries TRBV7-9 and TRBJ1-1; 8 bases align to TRBD1. Sequences were obtained from PBMCs. The CDR3 sequence is CASSLGGQGNTEAFF. The CDR3 DNA is TGTGCCAGCAGCTTAGGCGGACAGGGGAACACTGAAGCTTTCTTT.